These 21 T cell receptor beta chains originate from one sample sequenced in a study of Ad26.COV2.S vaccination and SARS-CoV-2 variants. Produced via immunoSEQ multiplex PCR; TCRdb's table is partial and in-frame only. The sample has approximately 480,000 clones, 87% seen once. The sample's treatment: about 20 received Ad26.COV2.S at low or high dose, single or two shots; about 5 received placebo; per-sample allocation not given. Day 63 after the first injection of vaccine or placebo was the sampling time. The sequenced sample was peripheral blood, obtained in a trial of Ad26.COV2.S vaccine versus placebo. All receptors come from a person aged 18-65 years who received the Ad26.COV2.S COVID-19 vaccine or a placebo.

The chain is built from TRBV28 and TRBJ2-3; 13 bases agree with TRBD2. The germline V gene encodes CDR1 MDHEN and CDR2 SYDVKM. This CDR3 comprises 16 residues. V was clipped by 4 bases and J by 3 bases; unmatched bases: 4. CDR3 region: CASSSWTSGRTDTQYF. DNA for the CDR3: TGTGCCAGCAGTTCCTGGACTAGCGGGAGAACAGATACGCAGTATTTT.

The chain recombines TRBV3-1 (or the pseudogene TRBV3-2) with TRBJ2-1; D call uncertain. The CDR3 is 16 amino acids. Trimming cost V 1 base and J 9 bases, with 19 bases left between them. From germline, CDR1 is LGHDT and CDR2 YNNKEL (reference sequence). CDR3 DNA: TGTGCCAGCAGCCAAGCGTGGGATGGGAATTCAGGTGAGCAGTTCTTC. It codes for CASSQAWDGNSGEQFF.

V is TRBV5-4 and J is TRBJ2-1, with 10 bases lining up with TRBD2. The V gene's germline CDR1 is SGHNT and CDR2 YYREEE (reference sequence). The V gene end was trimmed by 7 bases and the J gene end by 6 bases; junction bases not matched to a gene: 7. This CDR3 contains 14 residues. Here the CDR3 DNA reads TGTGCCAGCCTCCCCTCTAGCGGGAGCAATGAGCAGTTCTTC. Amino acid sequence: CASLPSSGSNEQFF.

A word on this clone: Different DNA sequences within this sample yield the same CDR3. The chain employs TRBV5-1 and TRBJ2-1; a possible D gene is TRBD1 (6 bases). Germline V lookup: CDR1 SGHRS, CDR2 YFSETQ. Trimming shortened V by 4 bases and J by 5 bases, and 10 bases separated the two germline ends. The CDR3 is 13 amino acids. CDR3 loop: CASSIGQNNEQFF. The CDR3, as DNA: TGCGCCAGCAGCATAGGACAGAACAATGAGCAGTTCTTC.

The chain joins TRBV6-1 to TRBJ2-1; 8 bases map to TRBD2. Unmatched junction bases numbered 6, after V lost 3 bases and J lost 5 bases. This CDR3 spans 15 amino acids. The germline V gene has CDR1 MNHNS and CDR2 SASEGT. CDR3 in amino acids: CASSEGGTRHNEQFF. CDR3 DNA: TGTGCCAGCAGTGAGGGGGGGACTAGACACAATGAGCAGTTCTTC.

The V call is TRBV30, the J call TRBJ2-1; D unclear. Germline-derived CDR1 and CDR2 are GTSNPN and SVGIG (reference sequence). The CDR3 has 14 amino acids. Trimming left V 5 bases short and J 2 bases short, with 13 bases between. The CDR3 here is CAWDPGLPYNEQFF. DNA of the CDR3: TGTGCCTGGGACCCGGGCTTGCCCTACAATGAGCAGTTCTTC.

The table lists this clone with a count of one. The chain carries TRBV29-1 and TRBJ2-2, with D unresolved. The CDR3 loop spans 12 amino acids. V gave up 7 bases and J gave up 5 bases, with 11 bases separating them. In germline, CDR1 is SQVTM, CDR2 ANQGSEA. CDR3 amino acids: CSGGGSTGELFF. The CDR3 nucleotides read TGCAGCGGGGGTGGGTCGACCGGGGAGCTGTTTTTT.

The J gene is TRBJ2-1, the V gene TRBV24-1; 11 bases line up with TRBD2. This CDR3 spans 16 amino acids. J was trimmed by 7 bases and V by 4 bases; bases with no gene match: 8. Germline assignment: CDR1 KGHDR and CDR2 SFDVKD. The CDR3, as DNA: TGTGCCACCAGTGACCCTACTAGCGGGAGTAGGAATGAGCAGTTCTTC. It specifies CATSDPTSGSRNEQFF.

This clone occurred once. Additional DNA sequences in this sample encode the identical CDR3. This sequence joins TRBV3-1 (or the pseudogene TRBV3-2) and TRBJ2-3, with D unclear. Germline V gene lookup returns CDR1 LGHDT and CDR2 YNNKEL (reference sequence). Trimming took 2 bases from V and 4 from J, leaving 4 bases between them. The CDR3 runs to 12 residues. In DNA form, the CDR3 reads TGTGCCAGCAGCCAATTTCCAGATACGCAGTATTTT. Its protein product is CASSQFPDTQYF.

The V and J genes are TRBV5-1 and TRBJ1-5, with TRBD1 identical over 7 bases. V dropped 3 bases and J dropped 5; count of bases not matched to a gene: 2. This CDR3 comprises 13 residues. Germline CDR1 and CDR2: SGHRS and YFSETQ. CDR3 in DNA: TGCGCCAGCAGCTCCGGGACAGATCAGCCCCAGCATTTT. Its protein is CASSSGTDQPQHF.

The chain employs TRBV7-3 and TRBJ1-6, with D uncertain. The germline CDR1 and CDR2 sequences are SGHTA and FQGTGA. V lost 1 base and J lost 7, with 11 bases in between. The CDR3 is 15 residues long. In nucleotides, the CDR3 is TGTGCCAGCAGCTTAATGGCAGGCCGGAATTCACCCCTCCACTTT. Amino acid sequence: CASSLMAGRNSPLHF.

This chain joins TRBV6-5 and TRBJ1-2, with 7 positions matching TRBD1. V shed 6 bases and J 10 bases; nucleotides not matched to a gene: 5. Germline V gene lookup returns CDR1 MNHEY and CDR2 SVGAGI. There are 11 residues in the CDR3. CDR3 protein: CASRGQRDYTF. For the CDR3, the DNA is TGTGCCAGCAGGGGACAGCGGGACTACACCTTC.

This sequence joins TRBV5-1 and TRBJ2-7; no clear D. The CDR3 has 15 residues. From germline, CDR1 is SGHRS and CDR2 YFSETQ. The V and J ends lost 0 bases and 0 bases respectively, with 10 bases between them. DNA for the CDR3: TGCGCCAGCAGCTTGGGATGGACGGCCTCCTACGAGCAGTACTTC. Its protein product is CASSLGWTASYEQYF.

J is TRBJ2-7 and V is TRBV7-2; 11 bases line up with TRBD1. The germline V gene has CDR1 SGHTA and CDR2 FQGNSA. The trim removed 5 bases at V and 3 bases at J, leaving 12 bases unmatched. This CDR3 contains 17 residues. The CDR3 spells CASSTWTGGFLLYEQYF. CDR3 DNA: TGTGCCAGCAGCACTTGGACAGGGGGCTTCCTTCTCTACGAGCAGTACTTC. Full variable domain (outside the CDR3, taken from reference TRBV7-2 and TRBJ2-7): GAGVSQSPSNKVTEKGKDVELRCDPISGHTALYWYRQSLGQGLEFLIYFQGNSAPDKSGLPSDRFSAERTGGSVSTLTIQRTQQEDSAVYLCASSTWTGGFLLYEQYFGPGTRLTVT.

Here the CDR3 reads CASSVQGNDNSPLHF. CDR3 in DNA: TGCGCCAGCAGCGTACAAGGAAATGATAATTCACCCCTCCACTTT. The chain links TRBV5-1 to TRBJ1-6; no clear D gene. Germline V gene sequence: CDR1 SGHRS, CDR2 YFSETQ. This CDR3 contains 15 residues. Trimming took off 4 bases at V and 5 bases at J, with 13 bases between the two ends.

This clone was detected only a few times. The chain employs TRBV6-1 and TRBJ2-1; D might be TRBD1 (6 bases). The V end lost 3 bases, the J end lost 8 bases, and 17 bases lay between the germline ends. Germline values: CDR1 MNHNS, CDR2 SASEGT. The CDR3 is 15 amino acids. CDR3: CASSENRALGHEQFF. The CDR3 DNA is TGTGCCAGCAGTGAGAACAGGGCCCTTGGGCATGAGCAGTTCTTC.

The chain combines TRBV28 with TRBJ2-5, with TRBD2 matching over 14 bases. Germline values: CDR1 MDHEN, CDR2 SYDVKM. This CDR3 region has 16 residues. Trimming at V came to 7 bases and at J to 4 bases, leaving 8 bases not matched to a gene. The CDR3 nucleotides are TGTGCCAGCACCCACGGGACTAGCGGGAGTCGAGAGACCCAGTACTTC. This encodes CASTHGTSGSRETQYF. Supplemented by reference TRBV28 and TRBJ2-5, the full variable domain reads DVKVTQSSRYLVKRTGEKVFLECVQDMDHENMFWYRQDPGLGLRLIYFSYDVKMKEKGDIPEGYSVSREKKERFSLILESASTNQTSMYLCASTHGTSGSRETQYFGPGTRLLVL.

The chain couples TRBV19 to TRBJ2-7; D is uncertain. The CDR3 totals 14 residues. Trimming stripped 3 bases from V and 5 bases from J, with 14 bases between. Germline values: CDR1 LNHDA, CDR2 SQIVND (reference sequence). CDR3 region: CASSILEARDEQYF. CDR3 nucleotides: TGTGCCAGTAGTATTCTCGAGGCGAGAGACGAGCAGTACTTC.

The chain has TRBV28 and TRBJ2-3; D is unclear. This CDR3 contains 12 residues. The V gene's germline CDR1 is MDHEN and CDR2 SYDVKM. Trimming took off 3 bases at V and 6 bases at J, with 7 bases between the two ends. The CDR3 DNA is TGTGCCAGCAGTTTGTTCGCGGATACGCAGTATTTT. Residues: CASSLFADTQYF.

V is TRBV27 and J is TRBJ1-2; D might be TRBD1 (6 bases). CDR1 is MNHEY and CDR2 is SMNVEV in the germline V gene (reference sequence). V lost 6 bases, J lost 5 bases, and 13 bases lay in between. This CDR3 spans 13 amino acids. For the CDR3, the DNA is TGTGCCAGCAGGAAAACAGGGCTGTATGGCTACACCTTC. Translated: CASRKTGLYGYTF.

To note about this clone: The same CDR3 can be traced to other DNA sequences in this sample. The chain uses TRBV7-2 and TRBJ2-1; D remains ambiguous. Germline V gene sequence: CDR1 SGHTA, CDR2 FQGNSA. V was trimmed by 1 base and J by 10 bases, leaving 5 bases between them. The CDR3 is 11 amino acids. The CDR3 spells CASSLVGEQFF. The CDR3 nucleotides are TGTGCCAGCAGCTTAGTGGGGGAGCAGTTCTTC.